The clone carrying this T cell receptor beta chain has a count of ten or more. Sample time point: patch test 1, 2 weeks after DPC sensitization. Described treatment: therapeutic diphenylcyclopropenone sensitization with weekly scalp DPC. The data stem from a study of human T cells and chemical hapten exposure. The library tagged each cDNA molecule with unique molecular identifiers. MiXCR, run by TCRdb on the RACE reads, gives a single entry per CDR3 protein. This table has about 380,000 distinct CDR3 sequences, more than 4.5% appearing once. This CDR3 spans 16 amino acids. V gave up 3 bases and J gave up 4 bases, with 21 bases separating them. Germline lookup yields CDR1 DFQATT and CDR2 SNEGSKA (reference sequence).

The sequences come from whole blood, collected in connection with sensitization to the hapten diphenylcyclopropenone (DPC). The chain recombines TRBV20-1 with TRBJ1-2, with D possibly TRBD1 on 5 matching bases. The receptor comes from a woman aged 50 to 65 with alopecia areata. Some clones in this sample may be carry-over from other donors' samples. The CDR3 nucleotides read TGCAGTGCTAGTGGCGACAGCGAGACACTGACCTATGGCTACACCTTC. Its translation: CSASGDSETLTYGYTF.